Presented here are 21 T cell receptor beta chains from one specimen sequenced in a study of OX40 agonist ivuxolimab in advanced cancers. The data were produced by immunoSEQ multiplex PCR, yet TCRdb's version contains in-frame clones alone and is incomplete. The repertoire holds over 150,000 clones, with 85% to 95% as singletons. The sequencing here drew on CD4+ or CD8+ T cells sorted from blood, taken in a trial of the OX40 agonist ivuxolimab. Receptors were obtained from an adult with an advanced solid tumor such as melanoma, head and neck, liver or kidney cancer.

This chain connects TRBV5-1 to TRBJ2-5; perhaps TRBD2 as D (6 bases). The CDR3 length is 13 residues. Per the germline V gene, CDR1 is SGHRS and CDR2 is YFSETQ. Trimming took off 8 bases at V and 5 bases at J, with 16 bases between the two ends. The CDR3 loop reads CASRARAGETQYF. The CDR3 DNA reads TGCGCCAGTCGTGCCCGGGCGGGGGAGACCCAGTACTTC.

V gene TRBV11-2 combines with J gene TRBJ2-1, with D tentatively TRBD1 (6 bases). Between the trimmed V and J ends, which lost 3 bases and 0 bases, there was a span of 9 bases. The CDR3 runs 15 residues. Germline V gene data show CDR1 as SGHAT and CDR2 as FQNNGV. CDR3 DNA sequence: TGTGCCAGCAGCTTCAGAGGGGGCTCCTACAATGAGCAGTTCTTC. It encodes CASSFRGGSYNEQFF.

The chain combines TRBV9 with TRBJ1-6; 7 nucleotides match TRBD1. V shed 0 bases and J 6 bases; nucleotides not matched to a gene: 6. Germline V CDR1 and CDR2: SGDLS, YYNGEE. The CDR3 length is 16 residues. CDR3 in DNA: TGTGCCAGCAGCGTAGACAGGGGAGTGGGTAATTCACCCCTCCACTTT. Translating it yields CASSVDRGVGNSPLHF.

The gene calls are TRBV6-5 and TRBJ2-1, with 7 bases aligning to TRBD1. Trimming took 0 bases from V and 10 from J; bases not matched to a gene: 9. The CDR3 runs to 15 residues. Germline V gives CDR1 MNHEY, CDR2 SVGAGI. CDR3 DNA: TGTGCCAGCAGTTACTCGAATACAGGGGTGGGCGAGCAGTTCTTC. As protein: CASSYSNTGVGEQFF.

The chain is built from TRBV19 and TRBJ2-7, with 8 bases aligning to TRBD2. The CDR3 contains 15 residues. Germline CDR1 LNHDA, CDR2 SQIVND (reference sequence). The V and J ends lost 6 bases and 0 bases, in that order; junction bases with no gene match: 7. CDR3 nucleotides: TGTGCCAGTAGGAGAGCGGGAGCTCCCTCCTACGAGCAGTACTTC. This translates into CASRRAGAPSYEQYF.

J is TRBJ1-2 and V is TRBV11-2; 8 bases fit TRBD1. The V and J ends lost 2 bases and 6 bases, in that order; junction bases with no gene match: 8. The CDR3 length is 15 residues. CDR1 and CDR2 (germline): SGHAT, FQNNGV. The CDR3 reads CASSLKWAGGDGYTF. The CDR3 nucleotides read TGTGCCAGCAGCTTAAAATGGGCAGGGGGCGATGGCTACACCTTC.

This chain connects TRBV7-8 to TRBJ2-4, with a weak D call TRBD1 (7 bases). The V end lost 1 base, the J end lost 5 bases, and 18 bases lay between the germline ends. The CDR3 length is 17 residues. Germline loops: CDR1 SGHVS, CDR2 FQNEAQ. The CDR3 spells CASSLGLRQGEENIQYF. CDR3 nucleotide sequence: TGTGCCAGCAGCTTAGGCCTGCGGCAGGGGGAGGAAAACATTCAGTACTTC.

The gene calls are TRBV7-9 and TRBJ1-4, with TRBD1 matching 9 bases. The CDR3 extends over 16 amino acids. The V segment lost 3 bases and the J segment 2 bases; nucleotides outside the gene matches: 4. Germline CDR1 is SEHNR and CDR2 is FQNEAQ (reference sequence). The CDR3 region is CASSLGQGGTNEKLFF. The CDR3, as DNA: TGTGCCAGCAGCTTGGGACAGGGAGGGACTAATGAAAAACTGTTTTTT.

J is TRBJ1-3 and V is TRBV28; 8 nucleotides align to TRBD1. J lost 6 bases, V lost 5 bases, and 9 bases had no gene match. The CDR3 covers 15 residues. Germline V CDR1 and CDR2: MDHEN, SYDVKM. In DNA form, the CDR3 reads TGTGCCAGCAGTACGCCCCCGGGACAGGAAAACACCATATATTTT. It specifies CASSTPPGQENTIYF.

As regards this clone: One junction end disagrees with the germline gene, perhaps due to a read error. V gene TRBV9 combines with J gene TRBJ2-7; 11 positions agree with TRBD2. The CDR3 has 17 amino acids. CDR1 is SGDLS, CDR2 YYNGEE, per germline. The CDR3 region has the DNA TGTGCCAGCAGCCCCCAGCCACTAGCGGGAGCCTCCCACGAGCAGTACTTC. Protein: CASSPQPLAGASHEQYF.

The chain is built from TRBV18 and TRBJ2-7; D is undetermined. Per germline, CDR1 KGHSH and CDR2 LQKENI. Trimming shortened V by 0 bases and J by 2 bases, and 11 bases separated the two germline ends. The CDR3 spans 15 residues. The CDR3 loop reads CASSPPNAGPYEQYF. CDR3 coding DNA: TGTGCCAGCTCACCACCTAACGCCGGACCCTACGAGCAGTACTTC.

The chain recombines TRBV7-9 with TRBJ2-7; maybe TRBD1 (5 bases). Germline CDR1 SEHNR, CDR2 FQNEAQ (reference sequence). This CDR3 comprises 14 residues. Deletions cut 3 bases from V and 5 bases from J, with 14 bases between. DNA for the CDR3: TGTGCCAGCAGCTTGACAGAGCCCCCGAACGAGCAGTACTTC. It codes for CASSLTEPPNEQYF.

This chain uses TRBV29-1 with TRBJ2-3, with a tentative D call TRBD2 (6 bases). V lost 4 bases, J lost 0 bases, and 11 bases lay in between. The CDR3 length is 14 residues. Germline V gene lookup returns CDR1 SQVTM and CDR2 ANQGSEA. The CDR3 coding sequence is TGCAGCGTTGGGACCGGGACTAGCACAGATACGCAGTATTTT. Translating it yields CSVGTGTSTDTQYF.

On this clone: The germline gene is not matched at one end of the junction; a read error may be the cause. The chain combines TRBV7-7 with TRBJ2-5, with a weak D call TRBD2 (5 bases). This CDR3 is built from 13 residues. Germline assignment: CDR1 SSHAT and CDR2 FNYEAQ (reference sequence). CDR3 bases: TGTGCTAGCAGCCCGACTGGGGAGAAGACCCAGTACTTC. It encodes CASSPTGEKTQYF.

The J gene is TRBJ2-3, the V gene TRBV6-1; the D is unclear. Germline lookup yields CDR1 MNHNS and CDR2 SASEGT. The CDR3 covers 15 residues. Trimming removed 4 bases from V and 0 bases from J, with 11 bases in between. CDR3 sequence (DNA): TGTGCCAGCAGTGGTTACAGATCTAGCACAGATACGCAGTATTTT. This encodes CASSGYRSSTDTQYF.

The gene calls are TRBV5-6 and TRBJ2-7; D is undetermined. Trimming stripped 1 base from V and 2 bases from J, with 10 bases between. The CDR3 consists of 14 residues. CDR1 and CDR2 (germline): SGHDT, YYEEEE. The CDR3 DNA reads TGTGCCAGCAGCTTGCGGCACGGAACCTACGAGCAGTACTTC. This encodes CASSLRHGTYEQYF. Variable domain in full (rest from reference TRBV5-6 and TRBJ2-7): DAGVTQSPTHLIKTRGQQVTLRCSPKSGHDTVSWYQQALGQGPQFIFQYYEEEERQRGNFPDRFSGHQFPNYSSELNVNALLLGDSALYLCASSLRHGTYEQYFGPGTRLTVT.

The chain is built from TRBV4-3 and TRBJ2-3, with 12 bases aligning to TRBD2. This CDR3 spans 17 amino acids. Germline V gives CDR1 LGHNA, CDR2 YSLEER. The ends lost 1 base at V and 0 bases at J; junction bases unmatched: 2. The CDR3 reads CASSQAGTSGSTDTQYF. The CDR3, as DNA: TGCGCCAGCAGCCAAGCTGGGACTAGCGGGAGCACAGATACGCAGTATTTT.

The chain employs TRBV28 and TRBJ2-3; 9 bases agree with TRBD1. Germline V gene sequence: CDR1 MDHEN, CDR2 SYDVKM. CDR3 length: 17 residues. J gave up 4 bases and V 3 bases, and 11 bases lay outside the gene matches. CDR3 loop: CASSFSSGTGYSDTQYF. CDR3 DNA sequence: TGTGCCAGCAGTTTCTCATCCGGGACAGGGTATTCAGATACGCAGTATTTT. Supplemented by reference TRBV28 and TRBJ2-3, the full variable domain reads DVKVTQSSRYLVKRTGEKVFLECVQDMDHENMFWYRQDPGLGLRLIYFSYDVKMKEKGDIPEGYSVSREKKERFSLILESASTNQTSMYLCASSFSSGTGYSDTQYFGPGTRLTVL.

V is TRBV10-3 and J is TRBJ2-7; D is uncertain. V was cut by 3 bases and J by 3 bases, with 9 bases left in between. The CDR3 loop spans 13 amino acids. CDR1 and CDR2 from the germline V gene are ENHRY and SYGVKD. The CDR3 DNA sequence: TGTGCCATCAGTGATCAGACGAGCTACGAGCAGTACTTC. It specifies CAISDQTSYEQYF.

This chain joins TRBV9 and TRBJ1-1; TRBD1 matches at 8 bases. CDR3 size: 14 residues. The germline gives CDR1 SGDLS, CDR2 YYNGEE. V trimming: 4 bases; J trimming: 5 bases; junction bases outside the gene matches: 7. The CDR3 sequence: CASSPTQGGTEAFF. In DNA form, the CDR3 reads TGTGCCAGCAGCCCCACACAGGGGGGGACTGAAGCTTTCTTT.

This chain links TRBV10-1 with TRBJ1-2, with unresolved D. V lost 7 bases and J lost 6, with 15 bases in between. This CDR3 spans 13 amino acids. Per germline, CDR1 WNHNN and CDR2 SYGVQD (reference sequence). CDR3 loop: CASIEEVEDGYTF. The CDR3 bases are TGCGCCAGCATAGAAGAGGTTGAGGATGGCTACACCTTC.